The 21 T cell receptor beta chains below were found in one sample sequenced in a study of cytomegalovirus exposure and HLA in healthy donors. Sequencing was performed with immunoSEQ multiplex PCR; in TCRdb, only in-frame clones are kept and a portion is missing. The sample yields about 57,000 clones, approximately 95% seen once. What was sequenced was PBMCs. The receptors derive from a woman aged 18 to 35 in good health and CMV-seronegative.

The sample holds a few counts of this clone. The rearrangement uses TRBV16 and TRBJ1-5, with TRBD1 matching 8 bases. This CDR3 spans 17 amino acids. Germline assignment: CDR1 KGHSY and CDR2 FQNENV. Trimming at V came to 5 bases and at J to 2 bases, leaving 11 bases not matched to a gene. CDR3 protein: CASSTQGALGGNQPQHF. DNA for the CDR3: TGTGCCAGCAGCACCCAGGGGGCCCTGGGCGGCAATCAGCCCCAGCATTTT.

The chain has TRBV14 and TRBJ2-3; D is unclear. This CDR3 is built from 12 residues. Germline values: CDR1 SGHDN, CDR2 FVKESK. V was shortened by 4 bases and J by 2 bases, with 4 bases between the two germline ends. Written as DNA, the CDR3 is TGTGCCAGCAGCCCCTACACAGATACGCAGTATTTT. Amino acids: CASSPYTDTQYF.

The chain employs TRBV7-9 and TRBJ1-2, with no clear D. CDR1 is SEHNR and CDR2 is FQNEAQ in the germline V gene (reference sequence). Trimming left V 5 bases short and J 6 bases short, with 13 bases between. CDR3 length equals 13 residues. This CDR3 reads CASSPSKLDGYTF. Written as DNA, the CDR3 is TGTGCCAGCAGCCCTAGTAAGTTGGATGGCTACACCTTC.

The rearrangement uses TRBV11-1 and TRBJ1-2, with no clear D. Germline V gives CDR1 SGHAT, CDR2 FQDESV (reference sequence). Trimming took 4 bases from V and 8 from J, leaving 14 bases between them. The CDR3 loop spans 13 amino acids. CDR3 nucleotide sequence: TGTGCCAGCAGCTGGGTCAGACAAAGCGGCTACACCTTC. Translating it yields CASSWVRQSGYTF.

The gene calls are TRBV29-1 and TRBJ2-3, with 9 positions matching TRBD2. Per germline, CDR1 SQVTM and CDR2 ANQGSEA. There are 14 residues in the CDR3. The chain's CDR3 is CTFLAGGSTDTQYF. The CDR3 DNA reads TGCACTTTCCTGGCGGGGGGGAGCACAGATACGCAGTATTTT.

V is TRBV27 and J is TRBJ2-5; unclear D gene. V was shortened by 7 bases and J by 5 bases, with 14 bases between the two germline ends. The CDR3 sequence is 13 residues long. CDR1 and CDR2 from the germline V gene are MNHEY and SMNVEV (reference sequence). The CDR3 DNA reads TGTGCCAGCATCTTTGGTCGGTCGGAGACCCAGTACTTC. Translated, it gives CASIFGRSETQYF.

This chain uses TRBV27 with TRBJ2-4, with TRBD2 matching 7 bases. Per the germline V gene, CDR1 is MNHEY and CDR2 is SMNVEV (reference sequence). V dropped 6 bases and J dropped 0; count of bases not matched to a gene: 8. The CDR3 sequence is 16 residues long. CDR3 DNA: TGTGCCAGCAGCTCTAGCGGAGACATAGCCAAAAACATTCAGTACTTC. Residues: CASSSSGDIAKNIQYF.

The chain has TRBV6-6 and TRBJ1-2; possibly TRBD1 for D (6 bases). Germline values: CDR1 MNHNY, CDR2 SVGAGI (reference sequence). The CDR3 contains 13 residues. Trimming took 5 bases from V and 1 from J, leaving 8 bases between them. The CDR3 loop is CASSPRGNYGYTF. The DNA for the CDR3 is TGTGCCAGCAGTCCCAGGGGTAACTATGGCTACACCTTC.

The chain carries TRBV15 and TRBJ1-2, with D maybe TRBD1 (6 bases). V was trimmed by 3 bases and J by 8 bases, leaving 16 bases between them. The germline gives CDR1 LNHNV, CDR2 YYDKDF (reference sequence). CDR3 length: 14 amino acids. CDR3 DNA sequence: TGTGCCACCAGCAGGGATACAGGGTCGGGAGGCTACACCTTC. The encoded protein is CATSRDTGSGGYTF.

The chain uses TRBV10-2 and TRBJ2-3, with 13 bases matching TRBD2. Losses at the gene ends were 10 bases for V and 5 bases for J; bases not matched to a gene: 9. The CDR3 runs 15 residues. Germline CDR1 WSHSY, CDR2 SAAADI. Here the CDR3 DNA reads TGCGCCACCCACCCGACTAGCGGGAGGAGAGATACGCAGTATTTT. It is translated as CATHPTSGRRDTQYF.

The CDR3: CASSLVGGARGNTGELFF. The CDR3 bases are TGTGCCAGCAGCTTGGTAGGAGGAGCGCGTGGGAATACCGGGGAGCTGTTTTTT. The chain recombines TRBV5-8 with TRBJ2-2, with D perhaps matching TRBD2 (5 bases). The CDR3 totals 18 residues. Germline lookup yields CDR1 SGHTS and CDR2 YDEGEE. The germline V and J ends were trimmed by 0 bases and 5 bases, with 20 bases remaining between them.

Only one count was recorded for this clone. The chain links TRBV9 to TRBJ2-2, with 7 bases aligning to TRBD2. The CDR3 has 13 residues. Germline lookup yields CDR1 SGDLS and CDR2 YYNGEE. V lost 3 bases to trimming and J lost 5 bases; unmatched junction nucleotides: 1. CDR3 amino acids: CASSAGGTGELFF. The CDR3, as DNA: TGTGCCAGCAGCGCGGGGGGTACCGGGGAGCTGTTTTTT.

The chain joins TRBV7-9 to TRBJ2-1, with D hard to call. V dropped 5 bases and J dropped 4 bases, with 15 bases sitting between them. The CDR3 sequence is 15 residues long. Germline CDR1 reads SEHNR; CDR2 reads FQNEAQ (reference sequence). The CDR3 coding sequence is TGTGCCAGCAGCCTTAGGCTTGGGCAGTACAATGAGCAGTTCTTC. Translated, it gives CASSLRLGQYNEQFF.

The chain employs TRBV18 and TRBJ1-1; the match to TRBD1 covers 10 bases. The length of the CDR3 is 15 residues. Losses at the gene ends were 4 bases for V and 5 bases for J; bases not matched to a gene: 7. Germline assignment: CDR1 KGHSH and CDR2 LQKENI. CDR3 nucleotide sequence: TGTGCCAGCTCACGAATGACAGGGGGCATAACTGAAGCTTTCTTT. Its translation: CASSRMTGGITEAFF.

CDR3 DNA: TGCGCCAGCAGCCAAGAGGCAGGGGGCTACGGGGAGCTGTTTTTT. Residues: CASSQEAGGYGELFF. V gene TRBV4-3 combines with J gene TRBJ2-2, with 8 positions matching TRBD1. Germline lookup yields CDR1 LGHNA and CDR2 YSLEER. This CDR3 has 15 residues. J was trimmed by 7 bases and V by 0 bases; bases with no gene match: 4.

The chain carries TRBV13 and TRBJ2-2; a possible D gene is TRBD1 (5 bases). Germline values: CDR1 PRHDT, CDR2 FYEKMQ (reference sequence). This CDR3 has 14 amino acids. V was pared by 4 bases and J by 2 bases, with 8 bases between. CDR3 residues: CASSSDRNTGELFF. The DNA for the CDR3 is TGTGCCAGCAGCTCAGACAGAAACACCGGGGAGCTGTTTTTT. Filled out from reference TRBV13 and TRBJ2-2, the complete variable domain reads AAGVIQSPRHLIKEKRETATLKCYPIPRHDTVYWYQQGPGQDPQFLISFYEKMQSDKGSIPDRFSAQQFSDYHSELNMSSLELGDSALYFCASSSDRNTGELFFGEGSRLTVL.

This clone was detected once. This chain connects TRBV4-3 to TRBJ2-7, with 11 bases matching TRBD2. The CDR3 is 16 amino acids. Germline V gene data show CDR1 as LGHNA and CDR2 as YSLEER. With 3 bases clipped from V and 3 bases from J, the junction kept 7 bases outside the gene matches. The CDR3 DNA sequence: TGCGCCAGCAGCCATCGCCCGACTAGCGGGGACTACGAGCAGTACGTC. Its translation: CASSHRPTSGDYEQYV.

The rearrangement links TRBV7-2 to TRBJ2-3, with TRBD2 matching over 7 bases. This CDR3 is built from 16 residues. The J segment lost 4 bases and the V segment lost 1 base, leaving 8 bases of the junction unmatched. CDR1 is SGHTA and CDR2 is FQGNSA in the germline V gene. The CDR3, as DNA: TGTGCCAGCAGCTTAGGGACTAGGCCAGGTGCAGATACGCAGTATTTT. Its translation: CASSLGTRPGADTQYF.

The rearrangement joins TRBV29-1 to TRBJ1-2; 7 bases map to TRBD1. Germline-derived CDR1 and CDR2 are SQVTM and ANQGSEA. Losses at the gene ends were 5 bases for V and 7 bases for J; bases not matched to a gene: 7. The CDR3 is 12 amino acids. CDR3 in amino acids: CSVTGAGAGYTF. The CDR3 DNA reads as TGCAGCGTTACAGGGGCCGGGGCTGGCTACACCTTC. The full variable domain, with the rest looked up from reference TRBV29-1 and TRBJ1-2, is SAVISQKPSRDICQRGTSLTIQCQVDSQVTMMFWYRQQPGQSLTLIATANQGSEATYESGFVIDKFPISRPNLTFSTLTVSNMSPEDSSIYLCSVTGAGAGYTFGSGTRLTVV.

The rearrangement uses TRBV6-6 and TRBJ2-3; no clear D. V was pared by 4 bases and J by 1 base, with 9 bases between. The CDR3 loop spans 14 amino acids. The germline V gene has CDR1 MNHNY and CDR2 SVGAGI (reference sequence). The CDR3 protein is CASSSFGGTDTQYF. The DNA for the CDR3 is TGTGCCAGCAGTTCTTTTGGAGGCACAGATACGCAGTATTTT.

V and J are TRBV6-1 and TRBJ2-7; 8 positions match TRBD1. V dropped 4 bases and J dropped 4; count of bases not matched to a gene: 6. Germline V gene lookup returns CDR1 MNHNS and CDR2 SASEGT. The CDR3 runs 14 residues. This chain's CDR3 is CASSALGQGYEQYV. In nucleotides, the CDR3 is TGTGCCAGCAGTGCACTCGGACAGGGATACGAGCAGTACGTC.